These 13 T cell receptor beta chains originate from one sample sequenced in a study of prognosis after radiotherapy for stage I lung cancer. The genomic DNA TCR beta CDR3 region underwent two rounds of multiplex PCR. Gene-specific TRBV and TRBJ primers were used in PCR round one. TCRdb reanalysed the multiplex PCR reads using MiXCR and keeps one entry per CDR3 protein. Altogether about 14,000 distinct CDR3 sequences are present, 55% to 70% being singletons, with the ten largest covering roughly 24%. The sample here was PBMCs, taken before or after stereotactic body radiation therapy (not recorded which). These receptors originate from a donor older than 45 with non-small cell lung cancer.

This clonotype was found many times. This CDR3 reads CASSYWRPGHRGRFEQYF. The CDR3 DNA follows: TGTGCCAGCAGTTATTGGCGTCCGGGACACCGGGGGAGATTTGAGCAGTACTTC. V and J are TRBV6-9 and TRBJ2-7; D tentatively fits TRBD1 or TRBD2 (6 bases each). The germline gives CDR1 MNHGY, CDR2 SVAAGI. V dropped 1 base and J dropped 7 bases, with 26 bases sitting between them. The CDR3 sequence is 18 residues long.

This clonotype was counted many times. The chain links TRBV15 to TRBJ2-3; 9 bases fit TRBD1. With 1 base clipped from V and 2 bases from J, the junction kept 7 bases outside the gene matches. This CDR3 contains 17 residues. From germline, CDR1 is LNHNV and CDR2 YYDKDF (reference sequence). The CDR3 DNA follows: TGTGCCACCAGCAGAGCCACCGGGACAGGGCCCACAGATACGCAGTATTTT. Translation gives CATSRATGTGPTDTQYF.

This clonotype has at least ten counts. The chain links TRBV27 to TRBJ2-7; D is tentatively TRBD1 or TRBD2 (5 bases each). The CDR3 is made up of 12 amino acids. Trimming removed 8 bases from V and 8 bases from J, with 16 bases in between. Germline lookup yields CDR1 MNHEY and CDR2 SMNVEV (reference sequence). CDR3 in amino acids: CASRGAGEKQYF. DNA for the CDR3: TGTGCCAGCCGTGGGGCCGGGGAAAAGCAGTACTTC.

This clonotype is medium-sized in the sample. V and J are TRBV5-1 and TRBJ2-7; 8 nucleotides align to TRBD2. After removal of 5 bases from V and 5 bases from J, the junction contained 3 bases not matched to a gene. This CDR3 comprises 12 residues. Germline CDR1 and CDR2: SGHRS and YFSETQ. CDR3 nucleotides: TGCGCCAGCAGTGCGGGACTAGACGAGCAGTACTTC. Translated, it gives CASSAGLDEQYF.

Comments on this clonotype: Since no conserved phenylalanine or tryptophan closes the CDR3, a read error is the likely cause. The chain recombines TRBV2 with TRBJ2-1, with 9 bases lining up with TRBD2. The CDR3 has 17 amino acids. Germline loops: CDR1 SNHLY, CDR2 FYNNEI. After removal of 0 bases from V and 6 bases from J, the junction contained 9 bases not matched to a gene. The CDR3 DNA reads TGTGCCAGCAGTGAAGCGTTCCTAGCGGGAACTCCCAATGAGCAGTTCCTC. It yields the protein CASSEAFLAGTPNEQFL.

The chain has TRBV6-1 and TRBJ1-5; 9 bases are a match to TRBD1. Germline lookup yields CDR1 MNHNS and CDR2 SASEGT. With 4 bases clipped from V and 5 bases from J, the junction kept 3 bases outside the gene matches. This CDR3 has 14 amino acids. Here the CDR3 DNA reads TGTGCCAGCAGTGGACAGGGGGTGGATCAGCCCCAGCATTTT. It encodes CASSGQGVDQPQHF.

The V and J genes are TRBV6-1 and TRBJ2-7, with D unresolved. The V and J ends lost 2 bases and 5 bases respectively, with 4 bases between them. The germline V gene has CDR1 MNHNS and CDR2 SASEGT. CDR3 length: 11 amino acids. For the CDR3, the DNA is TGTGCCAGCAGTGAAATCCACGAGCAGTACTTC. It translates to CASSEIHEQYF.

This clonotype appeared once. The genes are TRBV7-3 and TRBJ2-5, with 11 bases identical to TRBD2. With V trimmed by 1 base and J by 5 bases, 15 bases remained unmatched. From germline, CDR1 is SGHTA and CDR2 FQGTGA. The CDR3 sequence is 19 residues long. CDR3 residues: CASSLIGDSGREDPETQYF. The CDR3 DNA reads as TGTGCCAGCAGCTTAATAGGGGATAGCGGGAGGGAAGATCCGGAGACCCAGTACTTC.

The J gene is TRBJ1-3, the V gene TRBV12-3 or TRBV12-4, with TRBD1 identical over 8 bases. The V and J ends lost 7 bases and 3 bases, in that order; junction bases with no gene match: 8. The CDR3 spans 15 residues. For the CDR3, the DNA is TGTGCCAGCATGGGTGGACAGGGCCGTGGAAACACCATATATTTT. Its protein product is CASMGGQGRGNTIYF.

In this sample, this clonotype is medium-sized. V is TRBV11-2 and J is TRBJ2-7; D perhaps matches TRBD2 (5 bases). Trimming pared 1 base from V and 0 bases from J, leaving 7 bases between. The CDR3 has 14 amino acids. The germline V gene has CDR1 SGHAT and CDR2 FQNNGV. The CDR3 here is CASSLVANSYEQYF. DNA for the CDR3: TGTGCCAGCAGCTTAGTAGCGAACTCCTACGAGCAGTACTTC. Complete variable domain (other parts from reference TRBV11-2 and TRBJ2-7): EAGVAQSPRYKIIEKRQSVAFWCNPISGHATLYWYQQILGQGPKLLIQFQNNGVVDDSQLPKDRFSAERLKGVDSTLKIQPAKLEDSAVYLCASSLVANSYEQYFGPGTRLTVT.

This rearrangement joins TRBV5-8 to TRBJ1-5; D is possibly TRBD1 (6 bases). V lost 4 bases and J 0 bases, leaving 14 bases between the germline ends. The CDR3 is 16 amino acids. Germline V gene sequence: CDR1 SGHTS, CDR2 YDEGEE. The CDR3 is CASSVGAGYSNQPQHF. The CDR3 region has the DNA TGTGCCAGCAGCGTGGGGGCTGGGTATAGCAATCAGCCCCAGCATTTT.

In its sample, this clonotype was seen many times. The chain couples TRBV7-9 to TRBJ1-3; 9 positions agree with TRBD1. The germline V gene encodes CDR1 SEHNR and CDR2 FQNEAQ (reference sequence). The V segment lost 4 bases and the J segment 4 bases; nucleotides outside the gene matches: 5. CDR3 size: 15 residues. CDR3 in DNA: TGTGCCAGCAGCTCGGCCGGGACAGGGGGAAACACCATATATTTT. Its protein product is CASSSAGTGGNTIYF.

This clonotype appeared a single time. The chain combines TRBV6-2 or TRBV6-3 with TRBJ2-2; D gene ambiguous. V was shortened by 11 bases and J by 1 base, with 17 bases between the two germline ends. The CDR3 covers 15 residues. Germline values: CDR1 MNHEY, CDR2 SVGEGT. This CDR3 is CAATGTLLNTGELFF. The DNA of the CDR3 is TGTGCCGCCACTGGCACGCTCCTGAACACCGGGGAGCTGTTTTTT.